Listed below are T cell receptor beta chains from one sample, sequenced in a study of naive and memory T cell subsets. TCRdb fed the 5' RACE reads into MiXCR, producing one record per CDR3 protein. The sample lists about 56,000 distinct CDR3 sequences, around 8% occurring once. Source of these receptors: a female donor in good health. Both conserved end residues are part of each CDR3. The order of the fields is clone size, V gene, D gene, J gene, CDR3 DNA, CDR3 protein. A D gene is named only where the DNA matches it firmly. The size field is filled for only some rows; it gives once, few, many or a size class.

>NA|TRBV6-5|NA|TRBJ2-7
TGTGCCAGCAGATACGGGGGTACGTCCTACGAGCAGTACTTC
CASRYGGTSYEQYF
>NA|TRBV7-9|NA|TRBJ2-5
TGTGTTCCCGGGGGATCTCACCAAGAGACCCAGTACTTC
CVPGGSHQETQYF
>NA|TRBV6-4|NA|TRBJ2-2
TGTGCCAGCAGTGACAACACCGGGGAGCTGTTTTTT
CASSDNTGELFF
>NA|TRBV18|NA|TRBJ1-2
TGTGCCAGCTCACCGCCCGGAATATATGGCTACACCTTC
CASSPPGIYGYTF
>many|TRBV7-2|TRBD2|TRBJ2-5
TGTGCCAGCAAACGGGACAGAGTAGCGGGGGAAGAGACCCAGTACTTC
CASKRDRVAGEETQYF
>many|TRBV7-9|TRBD1|TRBJ1-2
TGTGCCAGCAGCAAAGGGACAGATATATGGGGCTACACCTTC
CASSKGTDIWGYTF
>many|TRBV6-4|TRBD2|TRBJ2-3
TGTGCCAGCAGTGACCGGGGGGAAGCAGATACGCAGTATTTT
CASSDRGEADTQYF
>many|TRBV3-1|TRBD2|TRBJ2-7
TGTGCCAGCAGCCCAACCCAACTAGCGGGGGGTGTTGAGCAGTACTTC
CASSPTQLAGGVEQYF
>few|TRBV5-1|TRBD1|TRBJ1-1
TGCGCCAGCAGCTCGCTACAGGGGCTGAACACTGAAGCTTTCTTT
CASSSLQGLNTEAFF
>many|TRBV12-3/TRBV12-4|NA|TRBJ1-1
TGTGCCAGCAGACCCGACAGGAAGAGGACTCTGAACACTGAAGCTTTCTTT
CASRPDRKRTLNTEAFF
>many|TRBV2|NA|TRBJ1-5
TGTGCCAGCAGTGACAACAGCAATCAGCCCCAGCATTTT
CASSDNSNQPQHF
>many|TRBV10-3|NA|TRBJ2-7
TGTGCCATCAGTGAGGGGACTGGAGCCTACGAGCAGTACTTC
CAISEGTGAYEQYF
>many|TRBV6-2/TRBV6-3|NA|TRBJ2-7
TGTGCCAGCAACGTAAGGGGAACTGGGTACGAGCAGTACTTC
CASNVRGTGYEQYF
>many|TRBV6-2/TRBV6-3|NA|TRBJ2-6
TGTGCCAGCGGACCCGGACGCCCCATCTCTGGGGCCAACGTCCTGACTTTC
CASGPGRPISGANVLTF
>many|TRBV28|NA|TRBJ1-1
TGTGCCAGCAGTTCTACGGGTACCCTAAGGGGAGCTTTCTTT
CASSSTGTLRGAFF
>many|TRBV12-3/TRBV12-4|NA|TRBJ1-4
TGTGCCAGCAGCTTCGGACGCAATGAAAAACTGTTTTTT
CASSFGRNEKLFF
>many|TRBV6-1|NA|TRBJ2-7
TGTGCCAGCAATAACGAGCAGTACTTC
CASNNEQYF
>NA|TRBV5-1|TRBD2|TRBJ2-7
TGCGCCAGCAGCTTCCTTAGCGGGACCAGCTCCTACGAGCAGTACTTC
CASSFLSGTSSYEQYF
>few|TRBV18|NA|TRBJ2-7
TGTGCCAGCTCACCACAGGGGGGCGAATACGAGCAGTACTTC
CASSPQGGEYEQYF
>many|TRBV12-3/TRBV12-4|NA|TRBJ1-1
TGTGCCAGCAGTCAAATCCGGGGGGGGGGGAGGCCTGAAGCTTTCTTT
CASSQIRGGGRPEAFF
>NA|TRBV15|NA|TRBJ2-4
TGTGCCACCAGCCCGACGGGCGGGGTCTTAGCCAAAAACATTCAGTACTTC
CATSPTGGVLAKNIQYF
>few|TRBV7-7|TRBD1|TRBJ1-4
TGTGCTGCCGTCTCTGCAGGGGGCGCAGGTGAAAAACTGTTTTTT
CAAVSAGGAGEKLFF
>many|TRBV20-1|NA|TRBJ1-1
TGCAGTGCTACCGGAATCAACAGCCACACTGAAGCTTTCTTT
CSATGINSHTEAFF
>NA|TRBV18|NA|TRBJ1-2
TGTGCCAGCTCACCAGGGGGTCCTGAAGGCTACACCTTC
CASSPGGPEGYTF
>NA|TRBV5-4|NA|TRBJ2-5
TGTGCCAGCAGCTTGGAGTCCCAAGAGACCCAGTACTTC
CASSLESQETQYF
>NA|TRBV11-2|TRBD2|TRBJ2-1
TGTGCCAGCAGCAACGGGGGCGGGGGGCCCTACGGTGAGCAGTTCTTC
CASSNGGGGPYGEQFF
>many|TRBV12-3/TRBV12-4|NA|TRBJ1-1
TGTGCCAGCAGTTTTAATTCCCTGAACACTGAAGCTTTCTTT
CASSFNSLNTEAFF
>many|TRBV9|NA|TRBJ1-1
TGTGCCAGCAGCGTAGGGCGAGGGGCGCGGGCCACTGAAGCTTTCTTT
CASSVGRGARATEAFF
>many|TRBV12-3/TRBV12-4|NA|TRBJ1-5
TGTGCCAGCAGTTTAGCGCATTTTGGCCTAACAGGGAAAGGGGGCAATCAGCCCCAGCATTTT
CASSLAHFGLTGKGGNQPQHF
>few|TRBV6-1|NA|TRBJ1-1
TGTGCCAGCAGTGAAACACGGAACACTGAAGCTTTCTTT
CASSETRNTEAFF
>many|TRBV15|NA|TRBJ1-1
TGTGCCACCAGCAAAAGATCCCGGACTGAAGCTTTCTTT
CATSKRSRTEAFF
>many|TRBV5-6|NA|TRBJ1-1
TGTGCCAGCAGCTCGGGGAGGAGAGCTTTCTTT
CASSSGRRAFF
>NA|TRBV5-4|TRBD1|TRBJ1-6
TGTGCCAGCAGCCCCGACAGGGATTCACCCCTCCACTTT
CASSPDRDSPLHF
>few|TRBV6-6|NA|TRBJ2-1
TGTGCCAGCACTTGGGGGCAGGGTGGAAATGAGCAGTTCTTC
CASTWGQGGNEQFF
>many|TRBV10-3|NA|TRBJ2-3
TGTGCCGTAGGGTCGGGGGCCACGGGAGATACGCAGTATTTT
CAVGSGATGDTQYF
>NA|TRBV5-4|NA|TRBJ1-2
TGTGCCAGCACGGTTAGGGCCGGGAAGGCCTATGGCTACACCTTC
CASTVRAGKAYGYTF
>many|TRBV29-1|TRBD1|TRBJ1-2
TGCAGCGCGGACAGGCCTAACTATGGCTACACCTTC
CSADRPNYGYTF
>NA|TRBV9|NA|TRBJ1-1
TGTGCCAGCAGCGTAGGCATGAACACTGAAGCTTTCTTT
CASSVGMNTEAFF
>few|TRBV4-2|TRBD2|TRBJ2-2
TGTGCCAGCAGCCAGCCCAACCCCGGACTAGCGGGGGGGATTCGAACCGGGGAGCTGTTTTTT
CASSQPNPGLAGGIRTGELFF
>few|TRBV6-6|NA|TRBJ1-2
TGTGCCAGCAGTTACGGGAGAGCTAACTATGGCTACACCTTC
CASSYGRANYGYTF
>NA|TRBV5-1|NA|TRBJ1-4
TGCGCCAGCAGCTTGACCCGTTCCGAAAAACTGTTTTTT
CASSLTRSEKLFF
>NA|TRBV29-1|NA|TRBJ2-7
TGCAGCGTTAAGGCGGAGAGCACCTACGAGCAGTACTTC
CSVKAESTYEQYF
>few|TRBV12-3/TRBV12-4|NA|TRBJ1-2
TGTGCCAGCCAACAGGGCGAGATTTATGGCTACACCTTC
CASQQGEIYGYTF
>medium-sized|TRBV7-2|NA|TRBJ1-1
TGTGCCAGCAGCCCCGCGGGGTGGCGCTCTGAAGCTTTCTTT
CASSPAGWRSEAFF
>many|TRBV6-5|NA|TRBJ2-7
TGTGCCAGCAGCCCCCCATCGATTCCCTACGAGCAGTACTTC
CASSPPSIPYEQYF
>many|TRBV18|NA|TRBJ2-7
TGTGCCAGCTCACCGATCGGGGGCGAGGGCGAGCAGTACTTC
CASSPIGGEGEQYF
>few|TRBV2|NA|TRBJ1-5
TGTGCCAGCAGGAGGCAGGGCGGGAGCAATCAGCCCCAGCATTTT
CASRRQGGSNQPQHF
>few|TRBV19|NA|TRBJ2-1
TGTGCCAGTAGTATGGGACATCCTGATGAGCAGTTCTTC
CASSMGHPDEQFF
>many|TRBV28|NA|TRBJ1-5
TGTGCCAGCACCATACCTATGGGCCAGCCCCAGCATTTT
CASTIPMGQPQHF
>many|TRBV20-1|TRBD1|TRBJ2-3
TGCAGTGCTCCCCGGGACAGGGTCACAGATACGCAGTATTTT
CSAPRDRVTDTQYF
>few|TRBV4-2|TRBD2|TRBJ2-1
TGTGCCAGCAGCCTTCGGGCGGGGGGGCGGTACAATGAGCAGTTCTTC
CASSLRAGGRYNEQFF
>few|TRBV7-6|TRBD2|TRBJ2-3
TGTGCCAGCAGCTTTAGCGGGCCCAGCACAGATACGCAGTATTTT
CASSFSGPSTDTQYF
>many|TRBV29-1|NA|TRBJ1-1
TGCAGCGTTGGTGCAGGCACTGAAGCTTTCTTT
CSVGAGTEAFF
>few|TRBV12-3/TRBV12-4|NA|TRBJ1-1
TGTGCCAGCAGTTTAACAGGACAGCGTGAAGCTTTCTTT
CASSLTGQREAFF
>many|TRBV7-9|NA|TRBJ1-2
TGTGCCAGCAGCTTAGAGACAGAGCTCTATGGCTACACCTTC
CASSLETELYGYTF